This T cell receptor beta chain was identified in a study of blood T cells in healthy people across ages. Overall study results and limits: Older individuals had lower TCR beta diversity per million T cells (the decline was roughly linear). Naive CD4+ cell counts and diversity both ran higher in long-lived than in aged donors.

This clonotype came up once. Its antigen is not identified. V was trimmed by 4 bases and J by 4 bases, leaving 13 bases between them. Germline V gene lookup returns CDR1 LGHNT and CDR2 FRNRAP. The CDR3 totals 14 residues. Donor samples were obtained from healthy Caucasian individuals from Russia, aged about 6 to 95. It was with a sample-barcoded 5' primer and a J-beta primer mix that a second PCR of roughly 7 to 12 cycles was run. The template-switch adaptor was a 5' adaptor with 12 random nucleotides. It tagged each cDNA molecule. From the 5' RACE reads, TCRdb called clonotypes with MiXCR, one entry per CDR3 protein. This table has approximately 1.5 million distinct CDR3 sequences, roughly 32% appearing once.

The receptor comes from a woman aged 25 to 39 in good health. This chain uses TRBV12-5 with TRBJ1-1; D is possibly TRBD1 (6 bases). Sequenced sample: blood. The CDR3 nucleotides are TGTGCTAGTGGTTCAGGGGTCTCAGTCACTGAAGCTTTCTTT. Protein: CASGSGVSVTEAFF. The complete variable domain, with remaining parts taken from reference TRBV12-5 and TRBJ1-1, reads DARVTQTPRHKVTEMGQEVTMRCQPILGHNTVFWYRQTMMQGLELLAYFRNRAPLDDSGMPKDRFSAEMPDATLATLKIQPSEPRDSAVYFCASGSGVSVTEAFFGQGTRLTVV.